This section outlines one TCR beta chain sequence together with its context. Its specificity is unknown. Per the germline V gene, CDR1 is MNHEY and CDR2 is SVGAGI. This CDR3 comprises 16 residues. The data originate from a study of monozygotic twins with inflammatory bowel disease. The study, taken as a whole, reports: The analysis yielded no support for one strong signal or clonotype associated with IBD. No distinction between different T cell subtypes was possible. Lower sharing of clonotypes with other individuals was seen in IBD patients than in healthy twins. This was most marked in patients showing signs of disease activity.

A template switching step added UMIs, each with a 6-nucleotide sample barcode. TCRdb reprocessed the 5' RACE reads and stores each CDR3 protein as one record, lacking DNA. This sample carries about 440,000 distinct CDR3 sequences, with about 2.6% going to the ten biggest clones. The receptor comes from a human donor with ulcerative colitis or Crohn's disease, or a healthy co-twin of an affected twin (not recorded which). What was sequenced was blood. The rearrangement uses TRBV6-5 and TRBJ1-5. CDR3 loop: CASSYSLVAGGQPQHF.